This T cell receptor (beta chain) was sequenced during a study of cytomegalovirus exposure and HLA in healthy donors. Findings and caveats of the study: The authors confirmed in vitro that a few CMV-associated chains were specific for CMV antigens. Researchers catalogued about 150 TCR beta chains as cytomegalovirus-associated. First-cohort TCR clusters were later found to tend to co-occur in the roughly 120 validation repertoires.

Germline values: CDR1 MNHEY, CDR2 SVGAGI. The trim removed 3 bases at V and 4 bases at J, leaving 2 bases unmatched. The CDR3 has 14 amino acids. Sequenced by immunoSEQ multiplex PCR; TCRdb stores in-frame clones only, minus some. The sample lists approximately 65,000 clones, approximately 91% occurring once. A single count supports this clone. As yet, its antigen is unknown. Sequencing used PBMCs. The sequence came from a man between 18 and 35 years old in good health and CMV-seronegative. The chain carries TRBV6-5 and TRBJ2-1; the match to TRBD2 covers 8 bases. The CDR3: CASSYTSGYNEQFF. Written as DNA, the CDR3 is TGTGCCAGCAGTTATACTAGCGGTTACAATGAGCAGTTCTTC.